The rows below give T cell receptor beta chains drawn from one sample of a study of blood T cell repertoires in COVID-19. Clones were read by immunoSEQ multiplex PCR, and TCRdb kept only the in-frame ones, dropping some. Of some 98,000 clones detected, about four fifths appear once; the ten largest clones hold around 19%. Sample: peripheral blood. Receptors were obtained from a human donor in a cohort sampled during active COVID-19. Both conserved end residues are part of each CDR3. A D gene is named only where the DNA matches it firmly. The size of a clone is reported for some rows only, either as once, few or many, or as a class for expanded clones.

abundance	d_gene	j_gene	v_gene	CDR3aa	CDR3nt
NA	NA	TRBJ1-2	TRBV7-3	CASSLTGGHYGYTF	TGTGCCAGCAGCTTAACCGGGGGACACTATGGCTACACCTTC
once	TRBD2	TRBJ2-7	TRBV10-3	CATRGGELSGAGEQYF	TGTGCCACCCGGGGGGGGGAGCTTTCAGGAGCGGGCGAGCAGTACTTC
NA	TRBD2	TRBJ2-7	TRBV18	CASSPSGREYEQYF	TGTGCCAGCTCACCGAGCGGGAGGGAATACGAGCAGTACTTC
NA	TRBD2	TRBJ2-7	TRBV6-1	CASSESRGLASAEQYF	TGTGCCAGCAGTGAATCTCGAGGACTAGCTTCCGCCGAGCAGTACTTC
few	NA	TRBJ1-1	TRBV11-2	CASRRPGGTNTEAFF	TGTGCCAGCCGCCGCCCGGGGGGCACGAACACTGAAGCTTTCTTT
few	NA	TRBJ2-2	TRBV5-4	CASSLKGAGELFF	TGTGCCAGCAGCTTGAAAGGGGCCGGGGAGCTGTTTTTT
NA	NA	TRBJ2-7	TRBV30	CAWSTWGGSYEQYF	TGTGCCTGGAGTACTTGGGGCGGATCCTACGAGCAGTACTTC
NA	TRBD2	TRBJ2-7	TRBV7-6	CASSYASSLARRGTGSYEQYF	TGTGCCAGCAGCTATGCCAGCAGCTTAGCGCGGCGGGGGACCGGTTCCTACGAGCAGTACTTC
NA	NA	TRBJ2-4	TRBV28	CASSPPGTRNIQYF	TGTGCCAGCAGCCCCCCGGGGACACGCAACATTCAGTACTTC
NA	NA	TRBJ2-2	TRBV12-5	CASGLRVGNTGELFF	TGTGCTAGTGGTCTCAGGGTAGGGAACACCGGGGAGCTGTTTTTT
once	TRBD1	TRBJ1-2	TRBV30	CAWSRSAGGNYGYTF	TGTGCCTGGAGTCGGTCGGCAGGGGGTAACTATGGCTACACCTTC
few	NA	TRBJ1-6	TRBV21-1	CASSTTGQNSPLHF	TGTGCCAGCAGCACGACAGGGCAAAATTCACCCCTCCACTTT
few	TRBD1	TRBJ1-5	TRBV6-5	CASSYSAQGWNQPQHF	TGTGCCAGCAGTTACTCAGCACAGGGGTGGAATCAGCCCCAGCATTTT
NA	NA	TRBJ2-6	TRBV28	CASRRLQGSSGANVLTF	TGTGCCAGCAGGCGCCTACAGGGTTCCTCTGGGGCCAACGTCCTGACTTTC
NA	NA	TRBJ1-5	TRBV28	CASRRQSNQPQHF	TGTGCCAGCAGGCGACAGAGCAATCAGCCCCAGCATTTT
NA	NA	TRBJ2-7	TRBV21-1	CASPKRILGRQFLPYEQYF	TGTGCCAGCCCGAAGCGAATACTAGGGAGACAATTCCTCCCCTACGAGCAGTACTTC
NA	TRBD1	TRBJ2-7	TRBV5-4	CASSFRTGTYEQYF	TGTGCCAGCAGCTTCCGGACAGGGACCTACGAGCAGTACTTC
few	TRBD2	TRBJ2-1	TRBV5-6	CASSLLAGIGNEQFF	TGTGCCAGCAGCCTACTAGCGGGAATTGGTAATGAGCAGTTCTTC
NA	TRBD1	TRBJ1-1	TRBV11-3	CASSLDRATEAFF	TGTGCCAGCAGCCTAGACAGGGCCACTGAAGCTTTCTTT
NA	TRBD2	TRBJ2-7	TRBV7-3	CASSLRPAGDTAYEQYF	TGTGCCAGCAGCTTAAGACCAGCGGGAGACACGGCCTACGAGCAGTACTTC
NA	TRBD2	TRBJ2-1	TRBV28	CASSSAGTSSYNEQFF	TGTGCCAGCAGTTCTGCCGGGACTAGCTCCTACAATGAGCAGTTCTTC
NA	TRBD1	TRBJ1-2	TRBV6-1	CASSEQGVSYGYTF	TGTGCCAGCAGTGAGCAGGGGGTATCCTATGGCTACACCTTC
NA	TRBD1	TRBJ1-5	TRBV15	CATSSSPTGVNQPQHF	TGTGCCACCAGCAGTAGTCCTACAGGGGTCAATCAGCCCCAGCATTTT
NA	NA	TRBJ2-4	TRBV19	CASSIRSESDIQYF	TGTGCCAGTAGTATAAGATCCGAGTCGGACATTCAGTACTTC
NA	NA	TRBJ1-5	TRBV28	CASRAQGNQPQHF	TGTGCCAGCAGAGCACAGGGCAATCAGCCCCAGCATTTT
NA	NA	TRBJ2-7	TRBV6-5	CASSYSSEGEQYF	TGTGCCAGCAGTTACTCTAGCGAAGGCGAGCAGTACTTC
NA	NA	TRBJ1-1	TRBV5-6	CASSLRKALNTEAFF	TGTGCCAGCAGCTTGAGAAAAGCCCTGAACACTGAAGCTTTCTTT
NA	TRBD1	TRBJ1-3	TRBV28	CASRGTGAGNTIYF	TGTGCCAGCAGGGGGACAGGGGCTGGAAACACCATATATTTT
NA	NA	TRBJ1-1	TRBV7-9	CASSLSGDRNTEAFF	TGTGCCAGCAGCTTATCAGGAGACAGGAACACTGAAGCTTTCTTT
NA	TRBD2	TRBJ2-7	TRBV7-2	CASSPWAGGGEQYF	TGTGCCAGCAGCCCCTGGGCGGGGGGGGGCGAGCAGTACTTC
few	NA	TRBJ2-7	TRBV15	CATSRDPRQAEQYF	TGTGCCACCAGCAGAGATCCCCGACAGGCCGAGCAGTACTTC
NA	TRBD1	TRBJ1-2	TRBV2	CASSWDREGYTF	TGTGCCAGCAGTTGGGACAGAGAGGGCTACACCTTC
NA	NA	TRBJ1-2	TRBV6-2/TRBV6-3	CASSPRLGYGYTF	TGTGCCAGCAGCCCGAGGCTAGGCTATGGCTACACCTTC
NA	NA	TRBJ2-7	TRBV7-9	CASSLDGSTVEQYF	TGTGCCAGCAGCTTGGACGGGAGTACGGTTGAGCAGTACTTC
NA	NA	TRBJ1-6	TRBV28	CASSTNRNSPLHF	TGTGCCAGCAGTACTAACAGGAATTCACCCCTCCACTTT
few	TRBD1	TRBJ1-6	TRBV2	CASSQSTTGFGSPLHF	TGTGCCAGCAGCCAATCCACGACAGGGTTTGGGTCACCCCTCCACTTT
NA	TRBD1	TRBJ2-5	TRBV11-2	CASSYWTGEEETQYF	TGTGCCAGCAGCTACTGGACAGGGGAGGAGGAGACCCAGTACTTC
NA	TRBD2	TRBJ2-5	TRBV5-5	CASSFTSVDVGTQYF	TGTGCCAGCAGCTTCACTAGCGTTGATGTTGGGACCCAGTACTTC
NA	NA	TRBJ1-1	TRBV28	CASSSGLVVEAFF	TGTGCCAGCAGCTCCGGACTGGTGGTTGAAGCTTTCTTT
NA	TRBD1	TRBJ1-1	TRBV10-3	CASSTGSYTEAFF	TGTGCCAGCTCGACAGGGTCGTACACTGAAGCTTTCTTT
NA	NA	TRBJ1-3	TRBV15	CATSRDLSRGYLF	TGTGCCACCAGCAGAGATTTGAGTCGAGGTTATCTGTTT
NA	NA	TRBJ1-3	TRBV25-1	CASKMGGSGNTIYF	TGTGCCAGCAAAATGGGAGGCTCTGGAAACACCATATATTTT
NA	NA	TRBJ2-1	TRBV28	CATAASLAEQFF	TGTGCCACAGCGGCGTCCCTAGCGGAGCAGTTCTTC
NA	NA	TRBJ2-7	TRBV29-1	CSVGTGPHEQYF	TGCAGCGTTGGAACAGGGCCCCACGAGCAGTACTTC
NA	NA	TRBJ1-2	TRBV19	CASKPGAPNYGYTF	TGTGCCAGTAAACCCGGAGCCCCAAACTATGGCTACACCTTC
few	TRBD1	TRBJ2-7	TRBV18	CASSPRGTGLHEQYF	TGTGCCAGCTCACCTCGGGGGACAGGGCTCCACGAGCAGTACTTC
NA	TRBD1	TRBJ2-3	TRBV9	CASSVQQGADTQYF	TGTGCCAGCAGCGTACAACAGGGGGCAGATACGCAGTATTTT
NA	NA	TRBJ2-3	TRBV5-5	CASRVRDPSTDTQYF	TGTGCCAGCAGGGTGCGGGACCCTAGCACAGATACGCAGTATTTT
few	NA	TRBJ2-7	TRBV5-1	CASSLSPGPTYEQYF	TGCGCCAGCAGCTTGAGCCCAGGGCCTACCTACGAGCAGTACTTC
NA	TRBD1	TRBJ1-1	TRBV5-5	CASSSRQGAVGLNTEAFF	TGTGCCAGCAGCTCCCGACAGGGGGCTGTGGGGTTGAACACTGAAGCTTTCTTT
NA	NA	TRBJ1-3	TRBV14	CASSLNTGNTIYF	TGTGCCAGCAGCCTAAATACAGGGAACACCATATATTTT
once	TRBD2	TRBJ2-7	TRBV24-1	CATSDRTSGNEQYF	TGTGCCACCAGTGACCGGACTAGCGGGAATGAGCAGTACTTC
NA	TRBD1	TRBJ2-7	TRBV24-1	CATSDPGQGHEQYF	TGTGCCACCAGTGATCCTGGACAGGGCCACGAGCAGTACTTC
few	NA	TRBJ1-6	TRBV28	CATAAQANSPLHF	TGTGCCACCGCAGCTCAGGCGAATTCACCCCTCCACTTT
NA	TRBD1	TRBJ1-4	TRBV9	CASSVAGGGEKLFF	TGTGCCAGCAGCGTAGCAGGGGGCGGTGAAAAACTGTTTTTT
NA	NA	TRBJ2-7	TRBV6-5	CASRTLAYSYEQYF	TGTGCCAGCAGGACCCTAGCGTACTCCTACGAGCAGTACTTC
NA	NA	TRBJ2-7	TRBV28	CASAYAYEQYF	TGTGCCAGCGCGTATGCCTACGAGCAGTACTTC
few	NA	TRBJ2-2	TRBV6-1	CASSAPRTTNTGELFF	TGTGCCAGCAGTGCCCCTCGGACTACGAACACCGGGGAGCTGTTTTTT